The source of this T cell receptor (beta chain) is a study of T-cell memory formation after mild COVID-19. This CDR3 contains 13 residues. Germline values: CDR1 GTSNPN, CDR2 SVGIG (reference sequence). V lost 0 bases to trimming and J lost 5 bases; unmatched junction nucleotides: 3. Worth noting for this clonotype: Its antigen is still unknown.

Points from the study as a whole: Pre-infection memory contained some responding clones, which suggested that cross-reactive memory had joined.

TCRdb used MiXCR to reprocess the 5' RACE reads, holding one entry per CDR3 protein. The profile covers more than 350,000 distinct CDR3 sequences, with approximately 15% appearing a single time and 20% to 25% taken by the ten largest. Sequencing was performed on PBMCs or a T cell subset sorted from them (not recorded which). The chain has TRBV30 and TRBJ2-5; 7 bases are a match to TRBD2. The TCR comes from a man in his late teens or twenties who had mild COVID-19 (a few samples of this study predate the infection). Cell type and time point are not known. The CDR3 nucleotides read TGTGCCTGGAGTGTACGACTAGCTGAGACCCAGTACTTC. Amino acid sequence: CAWSVRLAETQYF.